The 26 T cell receptor beta chains below were found in one sample sequenced in a study of T cell responses to AZD1222 COVID-19 vaccine. Libraries were prepared by immunoSEQ multiplex PCR; TCRdb keeps only in-frame clonotypes and omits some of them. The profile shows about 100,000 clones, approximately 90% of them singletons. The sequencing used peripheral blood, collected 28 days after the second AZD1222 dose. The receptor set was obtained from an adult who received the AZD1222 COVID-19 vaccine.

The rearrangement joins TRBV9 to TRBJ2-6; D ambiguous. The germline V gene encodes CDR1 SGDLS and CDR2 YYNGEE. This CDR3 has 14 residues. V gave up 4 bases and J gave up 2 bases, with 7 bases separating them. In nucleotides, the CDR3 is TGTGCCAGCAGCTTTGAGGCTGGGGCCAACGTCCTGACTTTC. Its translation: CASSFEAGANVLTF.

This chain joins TRBV7-8 and TRBJ2-3; D may be TRBD2 (7 bases). CDR3 length: 15 residues. Per the germline V gene, CDR1 is SGHVS and CDR2 is FQNEAQ. Deletions cut 6 bases from V and 4 bases from J, with 17 bases between. CDR3 sequence reads: CASSWRGGRSDTQYF. For the CDR3, the DNA is TGTGCCAGCAGTTGGAGGGGGGGGCGGTCAGATACGCAGTATTTT.

The chain joins TRBV30 to TRBJ1-5, with D tentatively TRBD1 (5 bases). CDR3 length: 11 residues. In germline, CDR1 is GTSNPN, CDR2 SVGIG (reference sequence). The V end lost 5 bases, the J end lost 7 bases, and 9 bases lay between the germline ends. The CDR3 DNA sequence: TGTGCCTGGGGGAGGGGCCAGCCCCAGCATTTT. Amino acid sequence: CAWGRGQPQHF.

V is TRBV29-1 and J is TRBJ1-2, with 8 bases fitting TRBD1. After removal of 2 bases from V and 2 bases from J, the junction contained 10 bases not matched to a gene. This CDR3 is built from 16 residues. CDR1 SQVTM and CDR2 ANQGSEA come from the germline V gene. This CDR3 reads CSVELSLTGANYGYTF. The CDR3 DNA is TGCAGCGTTGAACTATCATTGACAGGGGCGAACTATGGCTACACCTTC.

V and J are TRBV19 and TRBJ1-5; 8 nucleotides align to TRBD1. J gave up 6 bases and V 4 bases, and 11 bases lay outside the gene matches. CDR3 length equals 16 residues. From germline, CDR1 is LNHDA and CDR2 SQIVND (reference sequence). The CDR3 DNA reads as TGTGCCAGTAGTAGGGGGGCAGGGGGCATCTCTCAGCCCCAGCATTTT. This translates into CASSRGAGGISQPQHF.

The chain couples TRBV19 to TRBJ1-5; tentative D call: TRBD1 (6 bases). Deletions cut 3 bases from V and 1 base from J, with 16 bases between. CDR1 is LNHDA and CDR2 is SQIVND in the germline V gene (reference sequence). This CDR3 has 17 amino acids. The CDR3 loop is CASSIPWGGKSNQPQHF. CDR3 bases: TGTGCCAGTAGTATCCCTTGGGGGGGCAAAAGCAATCAGCCCCAGCATTTT.

The chain is built from TRBV19 and TRBJ1-5; no definite D call. The germline V gene encodes CDR1 LNHDA and CDR2 SQIVND (reference sequence). Deletions cut 1 base from V and 3 bases from J, with 1 base between. This CDR3 is 12 amino acids long. The CDR3 here is CASSIANQPQHF. CDR3 nucleotide sequence: TGTGCCAGTAGTATAGCCAATCAGCCCCAGCATTTT. Full variable domain (outside the CDR3, taken from reference TRBV19 and TRBJ1-5): DGGITQSPKYLFRKEGQNVTLSCEQNLNHDAMYWYRQDPGQGLRLIYYSQIVNDFQKGDIAEGYSVSREKKESFPLTVTSAQKNPTAFYLCASSIANQPQHFGDGTRLSIL.

This chain connects TRBV5-1 to TRBJ1-2, with D possibly being TRBD1 (5 bases). Trimming shortened V by 1 base and J by 7 bases, and 17 bases separated the two germline ends. Germline loops: CDR1 SGHRS, CDR2 YFSETQ. The CDR3 consists of 15 residues. The CDR3 nucleotides read TGCGCCAGCAGCTTGCCGGGACCCACTCTGGCTGGCTACACCTTC. It yields the protein CASSLPGPTLAGYTF.

V is TRBV28 and J is TRBJ2-5, with 10 positions matching TRBD1. CDR3 size: 16 residues. V lost 2 bases to trimming and J lost 4 bases; unmatched junction nucleotides: 7. Germline assignment: CDR1 MDHEN and CDR2 SYDVKM. The CDR3 bases are TGTGCCAGCAGTTTAGACGGGACAGGGGTGGGAGAGACCCAGTACTTC. Amino acid sequence: CASSLDGTGVGETQYF.

This clone was observed once. The chain links TRBV5-1 to TRBJ2-2, with D possibly being TRBD1 (6 bases). CDR1 is SGHRS and CDR2 is YFSETQ in the germline V gene. The CDR3 extends over 15 amino acids. Deletions cut 0 bases from V and 5 bases from J, with 11 bases between. The CDR3 region has the DNA TGCGCCAGCAGCTTGGCACAGGGCGGGACCGGGGAGCTGTTTTTT. As protein: CASSLAQGGTGELFF.

V usage is TRBV11-2 and J usage is TRBJ1-2; D possibly corresponds to TRBD1 (5 bases). Germline CDR1 reads SGHAT; CDR2 reads FQNNGV. V was pared by 6 bases and J by 9 bases, with 23 bases between. This CDR3 has 15 amino acids. The CDR3 loop reads CASRLDSWSLFSYTF. The CDR3 bases are TGTGCCAGCAGACTTGACAGTTGGTCCCTCTTCAGCTACACCTTC.

The chain employs TRBV2 and TRBJ1-1; TRBD1 is a possible D gene (5 bases). V lost 4 bases, J lost 5 bases, and 14 bases lay in between. The CDR3 covers 14 residues. The germline V gene encodes CDR1 SNHLY and CDR2 FYNNEI. CDR3 protein: CASSGRGMGTEAFF. Written as DNA, the CDR3 is TGTGCCAGCAGTGGTCGGGGGATGGGGACTGAAGCTTTCTTT.

The V and J genes are TRBV23-1 and TRBJ1-2, with D hard to call. TRBV23-1 is recorded as an ORF, its role being uncertain. V was shortened by 1 base and J by 5 bases, with 11 bases between the two germline ends. This CDR3 spans 14 amino acids. CDR3: CASSQLPRVYGYTF. CDR3 DNA: TGCGCCAGCAGTCAATTGCCACGAGTATATGGCTACACCTTC.

This rearrangement joins TRBV6-5 to TRBJ1-6; D gene ambiguous. Per germline, CDR1 MNHEY and CDR2 SVGAGI. The CDR3 is made up of 15 amino acids. V was trimmed by 4 bases and J by 6 bases, leaving 13 bases between them. The CDR3 DNA follows: TGTGCCAGCAGTTCCTCCTGGACTCGTAATTCACCCCTCCACTTT. This translates into CASSSSWTRNSPLHF.

The chain employs TRBV19 and TRBJ1-1, with a weak D call TRBD1 (5 bases). Germline lookup yields CDR1 LNHDA and CDR2 SQIVND (reference sequence). The CDR3 is 13 residues long. Trimming removed 6 bases from V and 11 bases from J, with 19 bases in between. As DNA, the CDR3 is TGTGCCAGTAGCGGCGGGGCGCGGCCAGAGGCTTTCTTT. This encodes CASSGGARPEAFF.

The rearrangement links TRBV6-4 to TRBJ2-1, with TRBD2 matching 15 bases. The CDR3 covers 16 residues. The germline gives CDR1 MRHNA, CDR2 SNTAGT. V lost 5 bases and J lost 8; bases outside the gene matches: 7. The CDR3 bases are TGTGCCAGCAGTCCTGGACTAGCGGGAGGGCCGGATGAGCAGTTCTTC. Translated, it gives CASSPGLAGGPDEQFF.

The chain links TRBV2 to TRBJ1-1; D is unresolved. Trimming stripped 10 bases from V and 0 bases from J, with 9 bases between. The CDR3 has 12 amino acids. CDR1 SNHLY and CDR2 FYNNEI come from the germline V gene. The CDR3, as DNA: TGTGCCAAGACCAGCCTGAACACTGAAGCTTTCTTT. Its translation is CAKTSLNTEAFF.

This clone was recorded a few times. The chain recombines TRBV5-4 with TRBJ2-7; D is ambiguous. This CDR3 is 12 amino acids long. Germline V lookup: CDR1 SGHNT, CDR2 YYREEE (reference sequence). Trimming cost V 1 base and J 2 bases, with 4 bases left between them. In DNA, the CDR3 is TGTGCCAGCAGCTTGAACACCTACGAGCAGTACTTC. It yields the protein CASSLNTYEQYF.

The V gene is TRBV2, the J gene TRBJ1-4; no reliable D call. CDR1 is SNHLY, CDR2 FYNNEI, per germline. The CDR3 covers 16 residues. V lost 1 base to trimming and J lost 0 bases, with 9 bases between them. The CDR3 sequence: CASSEGTRATNEKLFF. CDR3 nucleotides: TGTGCCAGCAGTGAAGGAACCCGGGCAACTAATGAAAAACTGTTTTTT.

The chain joins TRBV4-3 to TRBJ2-7; a possible D gene is TRBD2 (6 bases). CDR3 length: 15 residues. The germline gives CDR1 LGHNA, CDR2 YSLEER. With 0 bases removed from V and 2 bases from J, the gap between germline ends came to 11 bases. The DNA for the CDR3 is TGCGCCAGCAGCCAAGACACCGGGGGACCCTACGAGCAGTACTTC. Protein: CASSQDTGGPYEQYF.

The V and J genes are TRBV7-9 and TRBJ2-1; D is unclear. This CDR3 has 16 residues. Germline CDR1 and CDR2: SEHNR and FQNEAQ (reference sequence). The V and J ends lost 5 bases and 0 bases respectively, with 14 bases between them. The CDR3 sequence: CASSRSTLSSYNEQFF. Written as DNA, the CDR3 is TGTGCCAGCAGCAGATCGACACTGAGCTCCTACAATGAGCAGTTCTTC.

The V gene is TRBV3-1 (or the pseudogene TRBV3-2), the J gene TRBJ2-7; maybe TRBD1 (6 bases). Germline CDR1 and CDR2: LGHDT and YNNKEL (reference sequence). The V end was cut by 1 base, the J end by 7 bases, with 11 bases between. The CDR3 runs 13 residues. Here the CDR3 reads CASSQAGVGEQYF. As DNA, the CDR3 is TGTGCCAGCAGCCAAGCAGGGGTGGGGGAGCAGTACTTC.

The CDR3 DNA is TGTGCCAGCAGCTTGACAGGGGATTGGTATTCACCCCTCCACTTT. Residues: CASSLTGDWYSPLHF. The chain links TRBV13 to TRBJ1-6; the match to TRBD1 covers 8 bases. This CDR3 has 15 residues. Germline CDR1 reads PRHDT; CDR2 reads FYEKMQ (reference sequence). V lost 3 bases, J lost 8 bases, and 6 bases stayed unmatched.

The chain combines TRBV11-2 with TRBJ1-2; 11 bases fit TRBD1. Unmatched junction bases numbered 2, after V lost 3 bases and J lost 8 bases. CDR3 length: 13 amino acids. Germline CDR1 SGHAT, CDR2 FQNNGV. For the CDR3, the DNA is TGTGCCAGCAGCTTGGGACAGGGGGGCGGCTACACCTTC. Protein product: CASSLGQGGGYTF.

The V gene is TRBV6-5, the J gene TRBJ1-2, with D unresolved. Looked up from germline, CDR1 is MNHEY and CDR2 is SVGAGI. V lost 0 bases to trimming and J lost 8 bases, with 10 bases between them. This CDR3 has 13 residues. The CDR3 DNA reads as TGTGCCAGCAGTTACTCAAGGTCCAAGGGCTACACCTTC. Its translation is CASSYSRSKGYTF.

The rearrangement links TRBV7-2 to TRBJ1-2, with TRBD1 matching 7 bases. This CDR3 has 14 amino acids. The germline V gene encodes CDR1 SGHTA and CDR2 FQGNSA. V lost 6 bases to trimming and J lost 3 bases; unmatched junction nucleotides: 7. In DNA, the CDR3 is TGTGCCAGCAGTTATACCGGGACAGACTATGGCTACACCTTC. This encodes CASSYTGTDYGYTF.